This paragraph reports one T cell receptor beta chain. The target antigen is unknown. Germline V CDR1 and CDR2: SGHTA, FQGTGA. The CDR3 is made up of 13 amino acids. The V end was cut by 5 bases, the J end by 11 bases, with 18 bases between. The data originate from a study of post-analysis software for immune sequencing data. Broader study findings: TRBV5-6, TRBV5-1 and TRBV20-1 belonged to a set of roughly five TRBV segments that were more frequent in patients than controls. The authors found that F measure strongly co-clustered same-batch samples.

Presence of unique molecular identifiers characterized the TCR beta cDNA libraries. TCRdb used MiXCR to reprocess the PCR reads, holding one entry per CDR3 protein. This sample yields approximately 770,000 distinct CDR3 sequences, of which 46% are seen a single time; approximately 4.4% belongs to the top ten. V and J are TRBV7-3 and TRBJ1-1, with TRBD1 as a possible D gene (6 bases). The sequence was obtained from a girl under 18 with multiple sclerosis. Sequencing was performed on blood. Here the CDR3 reads CASSPRGRVAAFF. The CDR3 nucleotides are TGTGCCAGCAGCCCCAGGGGACGGGTGGCGGCTTTCTTT.